This TCR beta chain was sequenced during a study of T cells in Graves' hyperthyroidism and ophthalmopathy. This clonotype was seen at least ten times. Germline V CDR1 and CDR2: SGHRS, YFSETQ. Trimming pared 3 bases from V and 1 base from J, leaving 10 bases between. The CDR3 runs to 14 residues. Amplified TCR beta CDR3 regions came from RNA transcripts. In the first-round RT-PCR of the TCR CDR3, the HTBI primer set was used. TCRdb analysed the multiplex PCR reads with MiXCR anew, one entry per CDR3 protein. The table lists a few hundred thousand distinct CDR3 sequences, about 43% of them singletons. The chain is built from TRBV5-1 and TRBJ1-1, with D maybe TRBD1 (5 bases). What was sequenced was peripheral blood or thyroid tissue (not recorded which). The origin of this receptor is an adult woman with Graves' disease, either hyperthyroidism or ophthalmopathy (not recorded which). The CDR3 DNA follows: TGCGCCAGCAGCTGGGGGACTGGGAACACTGAAGCTTTCTTT. Its translation is CASSWGTGNTEAFF.